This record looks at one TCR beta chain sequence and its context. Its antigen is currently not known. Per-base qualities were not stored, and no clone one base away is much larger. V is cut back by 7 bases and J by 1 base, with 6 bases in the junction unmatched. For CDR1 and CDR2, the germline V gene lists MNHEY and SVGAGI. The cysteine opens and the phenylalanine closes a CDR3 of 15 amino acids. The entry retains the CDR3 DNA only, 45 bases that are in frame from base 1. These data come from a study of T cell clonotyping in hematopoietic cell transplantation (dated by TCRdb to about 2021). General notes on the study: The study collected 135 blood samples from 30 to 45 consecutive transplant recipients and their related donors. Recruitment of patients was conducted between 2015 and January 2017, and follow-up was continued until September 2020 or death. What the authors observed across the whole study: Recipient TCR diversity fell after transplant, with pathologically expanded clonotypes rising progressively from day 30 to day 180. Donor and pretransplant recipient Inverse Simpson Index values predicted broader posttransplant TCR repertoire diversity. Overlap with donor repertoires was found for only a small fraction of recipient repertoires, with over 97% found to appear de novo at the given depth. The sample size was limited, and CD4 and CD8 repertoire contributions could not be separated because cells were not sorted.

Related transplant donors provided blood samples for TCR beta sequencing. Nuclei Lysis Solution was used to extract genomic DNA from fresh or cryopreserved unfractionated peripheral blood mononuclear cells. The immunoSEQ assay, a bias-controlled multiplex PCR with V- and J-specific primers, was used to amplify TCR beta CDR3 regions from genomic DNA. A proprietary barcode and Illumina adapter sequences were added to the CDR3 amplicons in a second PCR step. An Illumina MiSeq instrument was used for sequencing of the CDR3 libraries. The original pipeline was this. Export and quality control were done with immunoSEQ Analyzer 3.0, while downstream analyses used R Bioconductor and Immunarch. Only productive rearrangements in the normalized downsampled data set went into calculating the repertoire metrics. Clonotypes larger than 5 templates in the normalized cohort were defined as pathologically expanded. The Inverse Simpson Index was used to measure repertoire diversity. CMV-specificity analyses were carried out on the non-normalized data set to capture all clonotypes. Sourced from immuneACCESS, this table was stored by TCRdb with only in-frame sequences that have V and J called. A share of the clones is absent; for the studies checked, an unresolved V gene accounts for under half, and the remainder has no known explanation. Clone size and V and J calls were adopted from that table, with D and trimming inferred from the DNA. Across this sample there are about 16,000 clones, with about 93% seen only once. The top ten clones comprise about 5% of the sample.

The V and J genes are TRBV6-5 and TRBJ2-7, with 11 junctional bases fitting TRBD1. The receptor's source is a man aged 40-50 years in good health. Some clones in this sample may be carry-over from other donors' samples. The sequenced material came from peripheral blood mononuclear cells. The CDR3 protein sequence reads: CASKRGQGESYEQYF. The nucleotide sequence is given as TGTGCCAGCAAGAGGGGACAGGGGGAGTCCTACGAGCAGTACTTC.